The entry below describes one TCR beta chain. The data belong to a study of blood T cell repertoires in COVID-19. Study-level background: From the United States, Italy and Spain came samples of acute and convalescent COVID-19. Nucleic acid was either cDNA or gDNA, and it came from T cells, B-cell-depleted T cells, or PBMCs.

Germline loops: CDR1 SEHNR, CDR2 FQNEAQ (reference sequence). The V end lost 2 bases, the J end lost 5 bases, and 4 bases lay between the germline ends. The CDR3 runs 12 residues. In the original processing: How many nucleated cells were present was estimated from reference gene primer amplification. Sequencing was performed with immunoSEQ multiplex PCR; in TCRdb, only in-frame clones are kept and a portion is missing. That table gives V, J and clone size, and the DNA gave D and trimming. The table records approximately 220,000 clones, 80% to 90% of them present only once. The sequence was collected from a woman aged 40 to 50 with active or convalescent COVID-19. Sequenced input: peripheral blood. V and J are TRBV7-9 and TRBJ1-5; D remains unclear. The chain's CDR3 is CASSLQDQPQHF. The CDR3 DNA is TGTGCCAGCAGCTTACAGGATCAGCCCCAGCATTTT. The variable domain in full, completed from reference TRBV7-9 and TRBJ1-5, reads DTGVSQNPRHKITKRGQNVTFRCDPISEHNRLYWYRQTLGQGPEFLTYFQNEAQLEKSRLLSDRFSAERPKGSFSTLEIQRTEQGDSAMYLCASSLQDQPQHFGDGTRLSIL.